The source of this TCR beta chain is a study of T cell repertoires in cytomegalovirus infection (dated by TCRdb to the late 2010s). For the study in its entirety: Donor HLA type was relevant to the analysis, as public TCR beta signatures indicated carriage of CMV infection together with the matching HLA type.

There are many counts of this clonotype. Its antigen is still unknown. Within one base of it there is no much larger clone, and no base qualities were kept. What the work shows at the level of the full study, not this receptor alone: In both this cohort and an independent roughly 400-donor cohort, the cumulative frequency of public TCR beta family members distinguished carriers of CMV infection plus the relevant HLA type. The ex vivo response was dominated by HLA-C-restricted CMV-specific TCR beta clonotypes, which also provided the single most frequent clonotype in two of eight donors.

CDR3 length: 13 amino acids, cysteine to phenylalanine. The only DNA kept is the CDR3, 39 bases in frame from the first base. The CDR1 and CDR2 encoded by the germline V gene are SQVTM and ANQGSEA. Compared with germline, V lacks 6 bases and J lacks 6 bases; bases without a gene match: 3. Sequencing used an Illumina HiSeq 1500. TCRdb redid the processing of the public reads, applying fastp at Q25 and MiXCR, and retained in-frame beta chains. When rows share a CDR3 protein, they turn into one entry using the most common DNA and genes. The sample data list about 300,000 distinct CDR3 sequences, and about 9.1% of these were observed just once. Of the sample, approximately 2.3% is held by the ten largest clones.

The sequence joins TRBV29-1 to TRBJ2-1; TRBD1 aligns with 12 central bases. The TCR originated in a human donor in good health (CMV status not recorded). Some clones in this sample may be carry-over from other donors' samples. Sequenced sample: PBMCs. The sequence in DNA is TGCAGCGTGGGACAGGGGGCGGTCAATGAGCAGTTCTTC. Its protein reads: CSVGQGAVNEQFF.